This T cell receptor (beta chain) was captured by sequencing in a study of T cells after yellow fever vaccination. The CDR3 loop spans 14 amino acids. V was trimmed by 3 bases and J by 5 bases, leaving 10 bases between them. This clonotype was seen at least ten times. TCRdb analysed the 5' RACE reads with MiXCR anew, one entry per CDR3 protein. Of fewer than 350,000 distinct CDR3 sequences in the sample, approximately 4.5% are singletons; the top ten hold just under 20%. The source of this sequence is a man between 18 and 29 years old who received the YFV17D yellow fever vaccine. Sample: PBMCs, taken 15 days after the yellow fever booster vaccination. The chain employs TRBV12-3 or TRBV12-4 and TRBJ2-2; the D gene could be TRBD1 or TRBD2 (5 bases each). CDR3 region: CASSLGWGTGELFF. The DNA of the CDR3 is TGTGCCAGCAGTTTGGGCTGGGGGACCGGGGAGCTGTTTTTT.